A selection of T cell receptor beta chains follows, all from one sample in a study of patients and donors after allogeneic stem cell transplantation. TCRdb reprocessed the RT-PCR reads via MiXCR and lists one record per CDR3 protein. The sample holds about 16,000 distinct CDR3 sequences, approximately 25% seen once. The sample was blood, either unsorted or a sorted T cell fraction (not recorded which). The receptors were sampled from a human donor who was either an allogeneic HSCT recipient or a stem cell or donor lymphocyte infusion donor (not recorded which). It is not recorded whose cells these are; they may come from a transplant donor. Both conserved end residues are part of each CDR3. Each record gives: D gene, clone size, J gene, V gene, CDR3 DNA, CDR3 protein. The D gene is left open where the match is weak. Rows may omit the clone size; those that give it use once, few, many or a size class.

TRBD1,.,TRBJ1-4,TRBV27,TGTGCCAGTAGTTGGAACAGGGGTGGAGGGAATGAAAAACTGTTTTTT,CASSWNRGGGNEKLFF
.,medium-sized,TRBJ1-5,TRBV7-9,TGTGCCAGCAGCTTATATAGCGCAGGGGTTAGCAATCAGCCCCAGCATTTT,CASSLYSAGVSNQPQHF
TRBD2,.,TRBJ2-1,TRBV6-1,TGTGCCAGCAGGCGGGGGGGTTTCAATGAGCAGTTCTTC,CASRRGGFNEQFF
.,once,TRBJ2-7,TRBV6-1,TGTGCCAGCAGAGCTAGGGTCCTCGGCAACGACGAGCAGTACTTC,CASRARVLGNDEQYF
.,few,TRBJ1-2,TRBV29-1,TGCAGCGCTAGGGCAGAGCCTAACTATGGCTACACCTTC,CSARAEPNYGYTF
.,few,TRBJ1-1,TRBV5-1,TGCGCCAGCAGCTTCACAGGGTTGCACACTGAAGCTTTCTTT,CASSFTGLHTEAFF
.,many,TRBJ1-3,TRBV7-8,TGTGCCAGCAGCATTCTATCGTACTCTGGAAACACCATATATTTT,CASSILSYSGNTIYF
TRBD1,.,TRBJ1-2,TRBV5-1,TGCGCCAGCAGCTTGGTAAACCGGGACAGGCACGGCTACACCTTC,CASSLVNRDRHGYTF
.,.,TRBJ1-6,TRBV7-8,TGTGCCAGCAGCTTAGGGTACGGGGGTAATTCACCCCTCCACTTT,CASSLGYGGNSPLHF
TRBD1,few,TRBJ1-1,TRBV11-3,TGTGCCAGCAGCGGGGGACGGGACAGTGCTGAAGCTTTCTTT,CASSGGRDSAEAFF
.,.,TRBJ1-4,TRBV5-1,TGCGCCAGCAGCTTTCACAGCTGGGTCAATGAAAAACTGTTTTTT,CASSFHSWVNEKLFF